Listed below are T cell receptor beta chains from one sample, sequenced in a study of blood T cells in healthy people across ages. TCRdb re-called the 5' RACE reads with MiXCR, one entry per CDR3 protein. This table has approximately 1.5 million distinct CDR3 sequences, 35% to 45% appearing once. The sequencing input was blood. The receptors stem from a woman between 18 and 29 years old in good health. Both conserved end residues are part of each CDR3. The D gene is left open where the match is weak. The listing skips clone size in some rows; elsewhere it reads once, few, many or a size class.

CDR3: CASSSPPTGLAGVFGNEQFF
DNA: TGTGCCAGCAGTTCCCCCCCCACGGGACTAGCGGGAGTTTTCGGGAATGAGCAGTTCTTC
V: TRBV28
D: TRBD2
J: TRBJ2-1
length: 20
size: few

CDR3: CASSFGGGADATNEKLFF
DNA: TGTGCCAGCAGTTTCGGAGGGGGCGCCGACGCAACTAATGAAAAACTGTTTTTT
V: TRBV12-3/TRBV12-4
D: TRBD1
J: TRBJ1-4
length: 18
size: once

CDR3: CSAQPLSPTDTQYF
DNA: TGCAGTGCTCAGCCCCTATCCCCCACAGATACGCAGTATTTT
V: TRBV20-1
D: .
J: TRBJ2-3
length: 14
size: .

CDR3: CASSHLAGRNEKLFF
DNA: TGCGCCAGCAGCCACCTTGCAGGGCGAAATGAAAAGCTGTTTTTT
V: TRBV4-3
D: .
J: TRBJ1-4
length: 15
size: .

CDR3: CASSPSQGTVYEQYF
DNA: TGTGCCAGCTCACCCTCCCAGGGGACCGTCTACGAGCAGTACTTC
V: TRBV18
D: .
J: TRBJ2-7
length: 15
size: .

CDR3: CASSREPVEGTSGRLGTQYF
DNA: TGTGCCAGCAGCCGAGAACCCGTGGAGGGGACTAGCGGGAGACTAGGGACCCAGTACTTC
V: TRBV4-2
D: TRBD2
J: TRBJ2-5
length: 20
size: .

CDR3: CVMGGGGYTF
DNA: TGTGTCATGGGGGGTGGGGGCTACACCTTC
V: TRBV30
D: .
J: TRBJ1-2
length: 10
size: .

CDR3: CASSAGRGTYEQYF
DNA: TGTGCCAGCAGTGCCGGGAGGGGTACCTACGAGCAGTACTTC
V: TRBV2
D: TRBD2
J: TRBJ2-7
length: 14
size: .

CDR3: CAISESGLNTDTQYF
DNA: TGTGCCATCAGTGAGTCCGGGCTCAACACAGATACGCAGTATTTT
V: TRBV10-3
D: .
J: TRBJ2-3
length: 15
size: .

CDR3: CATSDSGRGTEAFF
DNA: TGTGCCACCAGTGATTCCGGTCGGGGTACAGAAGCTTTCTTT
V: TRBV24-1
D: .
J: TRBJ1-1
length: 14
size: .

CDR3: CARKAGTRDQPQHF
DNA: TGTGCCCGCAAAGCCGGAACCAGGGACCAGCCCCAGCATTTT
V: TRBV6-5
D: .
J: TRBJ1-5
length: 14
size: .

CDR3: CASSRGDMNEQYF
DNA: TGCGCCAGCAGCCGGGGGGATATGAACGAGCAGTACTTC
V: TRBV5-1
D: TRBD2
J: TRBJ2-7
length: 13
size: .

CDR3: CSARDHGINEKLFF
DNA: TGCAGTGCTAGAGATCACGGAATTAATGAAAAACTGTTTTTT
V: TRBV20-1
D: .
J: TRBJ1-4
length: 14
size: .

CDR3: CSETLTNSEQYF
DNA: TGCAGTGAAACGCTCACGAACTCCGAGCAGTACTTC
V: TRBV20-1
D: .
J: TRBJ2-7
length: 12
size: .

CDR3: CASSHPPTSTDTQYF
DNA: TGTGCCAGCAGCCACCCCCCAACTAGCACAGATACGCAGTATTTT
V: TRBV16
D: .
J: TRBJ2-3
length: 15
size: .

CDR3: CASSAPTGGITYEQYF
DNA: TGTGCCAGCAGTGCTCCGACAGGGGGCATAACCTACGAGCAGTACTTC
V: TRBV27
D: TRBD1
J: TRBJ2-7
length: 16
size: .